This passage covers 2 T cell receptor beta chains from one sample sequenced in a study of blood T cells in healthy people across ages. Next came a second PCR, run for about 6 to 11 cycles, which used a sample-barcoded 5' primer along with a J-beta primer mix. TCRdb passed the 5' RACE reads through MiXCR, listing each CDR3 protein once. The data contain around 940,000 distinct CDR3 sequences, approximately 50% of them singletons. Sample: blood. The receptor set was obtained from a woman aged 60 to 75 in good health.

This clonotype was seen ten or more times. J is TRBJ1-6 and V is TRBV7-2, with D maybe TRBD1 (6 bases). The V and J ends lost 1 base and 7 bases respectively, with 11 bases between them. Germline CDR1 reads SGHTA; CDR2 reads FQGNSA. The CDR3 spans 15 residues. The CDR3 sequence: CASSLEGGGNSPLHF. The CDR3 DNA reads as TGTGCCAGCAGCTTAGAGGGAGGGGGAAATTCACCCCTCCACTTT.

This clonotype was seen a few times. This rearrangement joins TRBV7-2 to TRBJ1-2; perhaps TRBD1 as D (5 bases). This CDR3 spans 14 amino acids. Germline V lookup: CDR1 SGHTA, CDR2 FQGNSA. V shed 0 bases and J shed 3 bases, with 8 bases lying between them. The CDR3 DNA follows: TGTGCCAGCAGCTTAGCGGGGGGTGACTATGGCTACACCTTC. Translating it yields CASSLAGGDYGYTF.